In this sample, the clone carrying this T cell receptor (beta chain) turned up a few times. This entry comes from a study of blood T cells in healthy people across ages. Germline V gene sequence: CDR1 DFQATT, CDR2 SNEGSKA (reference sequence). V was clipped by 0 bases and J by 5 bases; unmatched bases: 9. The CDR3 contains 15 residues. Then a second PCR, running about 6 to 12 cycles, was carried out with a sample-barcoded 5' primer and a J-beta primer mix. TCRdb reprocessed the 5' RACE reads via MiXCR and lists one record per CDR3 protein. The table records 980,000 or so distinct CDR3 sequences, roughly 52% of them present only once.

This sequence joins TRBV20-1 and TRBJ1-1; TRBD1 agrees at 7 bases. The sequenced sample consisted of blood. The TCR sequence derives from a man between 25 and 39 years old in good health. CDR3: CSARERGQFKTEAFF. The CDR3 nucleotides read TGCAGTGCTAGAGAGAGGGGACAGTTTAAGACTGAAGCTTTCTTT.